This is a list of T cell receptor beta chains from one sample in a study of T-cell memory formation after mild COVID-19. MiXCR, applied by TCRdb to the 5' RACE reads, yields one record per CDR3 protein. The data contain a few hundred thousand distinct CDR3 sequences, about 22% of them seen just once; the ten biggest clones take up roughly 8.3%. Sequencing was carried out using PBMCs or a T cell subset sorted from them (not recorded which). The receptors originated from an adult woman who had mild COVID-19 (a few samples of this study predate the infection). Cell type and time point are not known. Each CDR3 is given with its conserved first and last residue. D genes are given only for firm matches. The size entry is marked missing in some rows and otherwise reads once, few, many or a size class.

D gene	clone size	V gene	J gene	CDR3 protein	CDR3 DNA
TRBD1	NA	TRBV24-1	TRBJ2-7	CATSDTRQGAGEQYF	TGTGCCACCAGTGATACCAGACAGGGGGCCGGCGAGCAGTACTTC
NA	few	TRBV5-1	TRBJ2-2	CASSPLPGGELFF	TGCGCCAGCAGCCCCCTCCCGGGCGGGGAGCTGTTTTTT
NA	NA	TRBV5-1	TRBJ1-2	CASSLDSTGILYGYTF	TGCGCCAGCAGCTTGGACAGTACAGGGATCCTTTATGGCTACACCTTC
NA	few	TRBV20-1	TRBJ1-2	CSASPPLGANTGLGYTF	TGCAGTGCTAGTCCCCCCCTTGGGGCTAACACGGGCCTTGGCTACACCTTC
NA	NA	TRBV18	TRBJ1-1	CASSWGPETTEAFF	TGTGCCAGCTCATGGGGACCGGAGACCACTGAAGCTTTCTTT
TRBD1	few	TRBV5-1	TRBJ1-1	CASSLTGQEVTEAFF	TGCGCCAGCAGTTTAACGGGACAGGAGGTCACTGAAGCTTTCTTT
NA	few	TRBV15	TRBJ2-1	CATSPVVNNEQFF	TGTGCCACCAGTCCCGTCGTGAACAATGAGCAGTTCTTC
NA	few	TRBV5-1	TRBJ1-2	CASSLDGNGYTF	TGCGCCAGCAGCTTGGACGGGAATGGCTACACCTTC
TRBD1	few	TRBV18	TRBJ2-7	CASSWDSKIYEQYF	TGTGCCAGCTCCTGGGACAGCAAAATCTACGAGCAGTACTTC
NA	once	TRBV7-8	TRBJ2-7	CASSTRGGSHEQYF	TGTGCCAGCAGCACTAGGGGGGGGTCCCACGAGCAGTACTTC
NA	NA	TRBV18	TRBJ2-7	CASSPLPGPREQYF	TGTGCCAGCTCACCTCTTCCGGGCCCCCGGGAGCAGTACTTC
NA	NA	TRBV9	TRBJ1-5	CASSVAGDSNQPQHF	TGTGCCAGCAGCGTAGCGGGGGACTCAAATCAGCCCCAGCATTTT
NA	NA	TRBV6-6	TRBJ1-2	CATQATNAYGYTF	TGTGCCACCCAAGCGACAAATGCCTATGGCTACACCTTC
NA	many	TRBV25-1	TRBJ2-7	CASSIVGGGEQYF	TGTGCCAGCAGTATCGTGGGCGGTGGCGAGCAGTACTTC
TRBD1	few	TRBV7-9	TRBJ1-1	CASSPRRGTGTNTEAFF	TGTGCCAGCAGCCCTAGACGAGGGACAGGGACGAACACTGAAGCTTTCTTT
NA	NA	TRBV5-1	TRBJ2-3	CASRGGGGPSTDTQYF	TGCGCCAGCAGAGGGGGAGGTGGGCCGTCCACAGATACGCAGTATTTT
TRBD1	many	TRBV28	TRBJ2-7	CASSWTGPTSYEQYF	TGTGCCAGCAGTTGGACAGGGCCTACCTCCTACGAGCAGTACTTC
NA	few	TRBV14	TRBJ1-5	CASSSGEHGNQPQHF	TGTGCCAGCAGCTCAGGGGAACATGGCAATCAGCCCCAGCATTTT
NA	few	TRBV7-9	TRBJ2-6	CASSWGRSGANVLTF	TGTGCCAGCAGCTGGGGACGTTCTGGGGCCAACGTCCTGACTTTC
NA	NA	TRBV12-3/TRBV12-4	TRBJ1-5	CASSIRFNQPQHF	TGTGCCAGCAGTATCAGGTTTAATCAGCCCCAGCATTTT
NA	few	TRBV6-2/TRBV6-3	TRBJ2-7	CASRPTTGSRGSYEQYF	TGTGCCAGCAGACCTACTACAGGGTCAAGGGGCTCCTACGAGCAGTACTTC
TRBD1	NA	TRBV12-3/TRBV12-4	TRBJ1-1	CASSDRGAAFF	TGTGCCAGCAGCGACAGGGGAGCAGCTTTCTTT
NA	few	TRBV24-1	TRBJ2-3	CATSDPSRDTQYF	TGTGCCACCAGTGACCCATCTAGGGATACGCAGTATTTT
NA	few	TRBV12-3/TRBV12-4	TRBJ2-5	CASSSGGAGGETQYF	TGTGCCAGCAGTTCCGGGGGCGCTGGCGGGGAGACCCAGTACTTC
NA	few	TRBV5-4	TRBJ2-1	CASSFTGLRPPYNEQFF	TGTGCCAGCAGCTTCACCGGGCTCCGACCCCCCTACAATGAGCAGTTCTTC
NA	few	TRBV7-7	TRBJ2-2	CASSLAQSTGELFF	TGTGCCAGCAGCTTAGCGCAGTCTACCGGGGAGCTGTTTTTT
TRBD1	few	TRBV12-3/TRBV12-4	TRBJ1-2	CASGQGVVYGYTF	TGTGCCAGCGGACAGGGAGTGGTCTATGGCTACACCTTC
NA	few	TRBV7-9	TRBJ1-1	CASSLGSRGSPMNTEAFF	TGTGCCAGCAGCTTAGGCTCCAGGGGCTCCCCTATGAACACTGAAGCTTTCTTT
NA	NA	TRBV12-3/TRBV12-4	TRBJ2-3	CASQKWRGVTDTQYF	TGTGCCAGTCAGAAATGGAGGGGGGTCACAGATACGCAGTATTTT
TRBD1	few	TRBV7-2	TRBJ2-1	CASSLAYSGQGLYNEQFF	TGTGCCAGCAGCTTAGCTTACTCGGGACAGGGATTATACAATGAGCAGTTCTTC
TRBD1	NA	TRBV25-1	TRBJ2-1	CASSEWGAGQGNEQFF	TGTGCCAGCAGTGAATGGGGGGCGGGACAGGGCAATGAGCAGTTCTTC
NA	NA	TRBV9	TRBJ2-3	CASSVREGGSADTQYF	TGTGCCAGCAGCGTTCGGGAAGGGGGGTCGGCAGATACGCAGTATTTT
NA	few	TRBV3-1	TRBJ1-1	CASSRGTGRSTEAFF	TGTGCCAGCAGCCGTGGCACAGGGCGGAGCACTGAAGCTTTCTTT
NA	NA	TRBV29-1	TRBJ2-1	CSGGLYSEQFF	TGCAGCGGCGGACTTTACAGTGAGCAGTTCTTC
NA	many	TRBV7-9	TRBJ2-5	CASSPERGLQETQYF	TGTGCCAGCAGCCCGGAGAGGGGACTTCAAGAGACCCAGTACTTC
NA	NA	TRBV20-1	TRBJ1-5	CSARVGPQHF	TGCAGTGCTAGAGTTGGGCCCCAGCATTTT
TRBD2	few	TRBV6-5	TRBJ2-7	CASRTRLAGEYEQYF	TGTGCCAGCAGGACCCGACTAGCGGGAGAGTACGAGCAGTACTTC
TRBD2	NA	TRBV5-1	TRBJ2-7	CASSLTGTSGSFGEQYF	TGCGCCAGCAGCCTGACCGGGACTAGCGGGTCGTTTGGCGAGCAGTACTTC
NA	few	TRBV29-1	TRBJ1-2	CSVEPGANYGYTF	TGCAGCGTTGAGCCCGGAGCTAACTATGGCTACACCTTC
TRBD2	NA	TRBV4-1	TRBJ2-5	CASSQDGLAGGPRTPF	TGCGCCAGCAGCCAAGATGGTCTAGCGGGGGGCCCCCGGACCCCCTTC
TRBD2	many	TRBV5-1	TRBJ2-1	CASSVPREGQYEQFF	TGCGCCAGCAGCGTTCCACGGGAGGGCCAGTATGAGCAGTTCTTC
TRBD2	NA	TRBV29-1	TRBJ2-3	CSVATRGGPADTQYF	TGCAGCGTTGCGACTCGCGGGGGGCCGGCAGATACGCAGTATTTT
NA	few	TRBV7-9	TRBJ2-1	CASTAILAGEGLFF	TGTGCCAGCACCGCTATTCTAGCAGGAGAGGGGCTGTTCTTC
NA	NA	TRBV12-3/TRBV12-4	TRBJ2-3	CASSTPSLRDTDTQYF	TGTGCCAGCTCCACCCCCTCCTTGAGAGACACAGATACGCAGTATTTT
NA	few	TRBV18	TRBJ2-5	CASSPRWAEDQETQYF	TGTGCCAGCTCACCTCGTTGGGCGGAGGACCAAGAGACCCAGTACTTC
NA	few	TRBV24-1	TRBJ1-5	CATSDFWGNQPQHF	TGTGCCACCAGTGATTTCTGGGGGAATCAGCCCCAGCATTTT
NA	few	TRBV2	TRBJ2-7	CASRRDADEQYF	TGTGCCAGCAGACGGGACGCGGACGAGCAGTACTTC
NA	few	TRBV14	TRBJ2-2	CASSLTTGVANTGELFF	TGTGCCAGCAGCCTGACTACAGGAGTTGCGAACACCGGGGAGCTGTTTTTT
NA	NA	TRBV12-3/TRBV12-4	TRBJ1-2	CASSSTPGLKGYTF	TGTGCCAGCAGTTCGACCCCAGGGTTAAAGGGCTACACCTTC
NA	NA	TRBV20-1	TRBJ2-1	CSAETGKGLNEQFF	TGCAGTGCTGAAACAGGGAAGGGCTTGAATGAGCAGTTCTTC
NA	NA	TRBV6-2/TRBV6-3	TRBJ2-1	CASRFPGHEQFF	TGTGCCAGCAGGTTCCCGGGGCATGAGCAGTTCTTC
TRBD2	NA	TRBV20-1	TRBJ2-1	CSAHGGGTSGTSSYNEQFF	TGCAGTGCCCACGGCGGTGGGACTAGCGGGACCAGCTCCTACAATGAGCAGTTCTTC